One and the same sample provided the 9 T cell receptor beta chains below, sequenced in a study of spatial heterogeneity in lung cancer. From the 5' RACE reads, TCRdb called clonotypes with MiXCR, one entry per CDR3 protein. Of approximately 5,200 distinct CDR3 sequences in the sample, just under 3% were seen once. Time point defined: sample taken at primary tumor resection. The input for sequencing was normal lung tissue next to the tumor, taken at surgery. The receptor source for this set is a male donor with early-stage non-small cell lung cancer.

To note about this clonotype: This may be a read error, as it is one base from a much larger clone. The chain combines TRBV6-2 or TRBV6-3 with TRBJ2-7; the D call may be TRBD1 or TRBD2 (5 bases each). Trimming stripped 8 bases from V and 5 bases from J, with 22 bases between. There are 15 residues in the CDR3. Germline CDR1 reads MNHEY; CDR2 reads SVGEGT. CDR3 sequence (DNA): TGTGCCAGCCGTCTAGAGGGGAACCTTGGCCACGAGCAGTACTTC. Translated: CASRLEGNLGHEQYF.

At least ten counts were recorded for this clonotype. This chain connects TRBV4-1 to TRBJ2-1; 9 bases map to TRBD1. The germline gives CDR1 MGHRA, CDR2 YSYEKL. The CDR3 spans 17 residues. V dropped 4 bases and J dropped 6; count of bases not matched to a gene: 13. The CDR3 reads CASSPHGDRVGLNEQFF. CDR3 DNA: TGCGCCAGCAGCCCACACGGGGACAGGGTCGGACTCAATGAGCAGTTCTTC.

This clonotype was observed at least ten times. This rearrangement joins TRBV5-1 to TRBJ1-1; D perhaps matches TRBD1 (6 bases). Trimming pared 4 bases from V and 1 base from J, leaving 11 bases between. This CDR3 has 14 residues. CDR1 is SGHRS and CDR2 is YFSETQ in the germline V gene. The CDR3 nucleotides are TGCGCCAGCAGCACGGGACATGAGAACACTGAAGCTTTCTTT. Its translation is CASSTGHENTEAFF.

This clonotype is classed as medium-sized. The chain uses TRBV7-9 and TRBJ1-4; D unclear. Trimming removed 1 base at V and 5 bases at J, with 11 bases between. Per germline, CDR1 SEHNR and CDR2 FQNEAQ (reference sequence). The CDR3 runs to 15 residues. CDR3 residues: CASSLDRGKNEKLFF. The CDR3 DNA sequence: TGTGCCAGCAGCTTAGACCGGGGAAAGAATGAAAAACTGTTTTTT.

This clonotype was recorded a few times. This may come from a read error, since a much larger clone is one base off. The chain uses TRBV29-1 and TRBJ1-2; 9 bases are shared with TRBD1. This CDR3 is 12 amino acids long. Per the germline V gene, CDR1 is SQVTM and CDR2 is ANQGSEA. Here the CDR3 reads CSVRQGELGYNF. Here the CDR3 DNA reads TGCAGCGTTCGACAGGGGGAATTAGGCTACAACTTC. The whole variable domain, remainder taken from reference TRBV29-1 and TRBJ1-2, is SAVISQKPSRDICQRGTSLTIQCQVDSQVTMMFWYRQQPGQSLTLIATANQGSEATYESGFVIDKFPISRPNLTFSTLTVSNMSPEDSSIYLCSVRQGELGYNFGSGTRLTVV.

In this sample, this clonotype turned up a few times. The gene calls are TRBV9 and TRBJ1-5; 7 positions match TRBD1. The CDR3 has 15 amino acids. Germline assignment: CDR1 SGDLS and CDR2 YYNGEE. J lost 5 bases, V lost 3 bases, and 8 bases had no gene match. CDR3 in amino acids: CASSAGDRVYQPQHF. The CDR3 nucleotides read TGTGCCAGCAGCGCCGGAGACAGGGTTTATCAGCCCCAGCATTTT.

This clonotype is classed as medium-sized. CDR3 protein: CASSQLTTGVGEKLFF. The CDR3, as DNA: TGTGCCAGCAGCCAATTAACGACAGGGGTCGGGGAAAAACTGTTTTTT. The genes are TRBV3-1 and TRBJ1-4; 8 bases fit TRBD1. V lost 2 bases and J lost 8; bases outside the gene matches: 10. Germline values: CDR1 LGHDT, CDR2 YNNKEL (reference sequence). The length of the CDR3 is 16 residues.

The table lists this clonotype with many counts. The V call is TRBV24-1, the J call TRBJ2-3; 7 positions agree with TRBD1. This CDR3 has 19 amino acids. After removal of 1 base from V and 6 bases from J, the junction contained 18 bases not matched to a gene. From germline, CDR1 is KGHDR and CDR2 SFDVKD. The CDR3 sequence: CATSDFFPQGQQHMDTQYF. CDR3 DNA: TGTGCCACCAGTGATTTCTTCCCGCAGGGACAGCAGCACATGGATACGCAGTATTTT.

This clonotype was found many times. The chain has TRBV28 and TRBJ2-5; the match to TRBD2 covers 8 bases. CDR1 is MDHEN and CDR2 is SYDVKM in the germline V gene. The V gene end was trimmed by 6 bases and the J gene end by 2 bases; junction bases not matched to a gene: 17. The CDR3 extends over 18 amino acids. Here the CDR3 DNA reads TGTGCCAGCAGCTCTATGCTCTCTAGCGGGTATCAACAAGAGACCCAGTACTTC. Its translation is CASSSMLSSGYQQETQYF.